This section outlines one T cell receptor (beta chain) sequence together with its context. Its matching antigen is unknown. This may be a read error: a much more frequent sequence differs by one nucleotide. TCRdb independently ran MiXCR on the 5' RACE reads; one entry per CDR3 protein. The sample contains over 75,000 distinct CDR3 sequences, around 10% of which appear only once. The data stem from a study of CD8 T cells in ankylosing spondylitis. The CDR3 contains 15 residues. Germline V gene sequence: CDR1 SQVTM, CDR2 ANQGSEA. The V and J ends lost 0 bases and 5 bases respectively, with 14 bases between them. Study-wide results and limits: Researchers report that disease-linked clones proved CD8+ and relatively rare in peripheral blood. Among TCR beta sequences, a motif of roughly 8 highly homologous variants appeared characteristic of ankylosing spondylitis blood.

V and J are TRBV29-1 and TRBJ2-1; possibly TRBD1 for D (6 bases). The sequenced material came from blood, either unsorted or a sorted T cell fraction (not recorded which). The sequence derives from a male donor with ankylosing spondylitis or in good health (not recorded which). The CDR3 is CSVEDRTAGDNEQFF. The CDR3 DNA sequence: TGCAGCGTTGAAGACCGGACAGCTGGAGACAATGAGCAGTTCTTC.